This T cell receptor beta chain was retrieved from a study of OX40 agonist ivuxolimab in advanced cancers. Turning to the study itself: Cancers in dose escalation were hepatocellular, melanoma, renal cell and head and neck.

Sequencing used immunoSEQ multiplex PCR; TCRdb keeps in-frame clones, though not all of them. The sample lists tens of thousands of clones; 75% to 90% were seen once. The J segment lost 5 bases and the V segment lost 0 bases, leaving 4 bases of the junction unmatched. There are 14 residues in the CDR3. Germline values: CDR1 SGHTA, CDR2 FQGNSA. Sequencing was performed on CD4+ or CD8+ T cells sorted from blood, taken in a trial of the OX40 agonist ivuxolimab. This TCR came from an adult with an advanced solid tumor such as melanoma, head and neck, liver or kidney cancer. This chain joins TRBV7-2 and TRBJ2-7; 7 bases line up with TRBD2. CDR3 DNA: TGTGCCAGCAGCTTAGCGGGAGGGCCCGACGAGCAGTACTTC. Its protein product is CASSLAGGPDEQYF.